This TCR beta chain was identified in a study of blood T cells in healthy people across ages. Study as a whole: Per every two T cells, about one barcoded beta molecule was captured by template switching.

The ends were cut back, 5 bases at V and 8 bases at J, with 7 bases in the middle. The CDR3 length is 10 residues. Germline CDR1 reads DFQATT; CDR2 reads SNEGSKA (reference sequence). A second PCR of 7 to 11 cycles used a sample-barcoded 5' primer and a J-beta primer mix. TCRdb recomputed calls from the 5' RACE reads with MiXCR, one row per CDR3 protein. The sample has about a million distinct CDR3 sequences; approximately 49% are singletons. This clonotype was detected a few times. The sample taken for sequencing was blood. The chain uses TRBV20-1 and TRBJ2-1; TRBD2 might be the D (6 bases). This clonotype originated in a man aged 25 to 40 in good health. The chain's CDR3 is CSARRDEQFF. The CDR3 region has the DNA TGCAGTGCTCGGAGGGATGAGCAGTTCTTC.